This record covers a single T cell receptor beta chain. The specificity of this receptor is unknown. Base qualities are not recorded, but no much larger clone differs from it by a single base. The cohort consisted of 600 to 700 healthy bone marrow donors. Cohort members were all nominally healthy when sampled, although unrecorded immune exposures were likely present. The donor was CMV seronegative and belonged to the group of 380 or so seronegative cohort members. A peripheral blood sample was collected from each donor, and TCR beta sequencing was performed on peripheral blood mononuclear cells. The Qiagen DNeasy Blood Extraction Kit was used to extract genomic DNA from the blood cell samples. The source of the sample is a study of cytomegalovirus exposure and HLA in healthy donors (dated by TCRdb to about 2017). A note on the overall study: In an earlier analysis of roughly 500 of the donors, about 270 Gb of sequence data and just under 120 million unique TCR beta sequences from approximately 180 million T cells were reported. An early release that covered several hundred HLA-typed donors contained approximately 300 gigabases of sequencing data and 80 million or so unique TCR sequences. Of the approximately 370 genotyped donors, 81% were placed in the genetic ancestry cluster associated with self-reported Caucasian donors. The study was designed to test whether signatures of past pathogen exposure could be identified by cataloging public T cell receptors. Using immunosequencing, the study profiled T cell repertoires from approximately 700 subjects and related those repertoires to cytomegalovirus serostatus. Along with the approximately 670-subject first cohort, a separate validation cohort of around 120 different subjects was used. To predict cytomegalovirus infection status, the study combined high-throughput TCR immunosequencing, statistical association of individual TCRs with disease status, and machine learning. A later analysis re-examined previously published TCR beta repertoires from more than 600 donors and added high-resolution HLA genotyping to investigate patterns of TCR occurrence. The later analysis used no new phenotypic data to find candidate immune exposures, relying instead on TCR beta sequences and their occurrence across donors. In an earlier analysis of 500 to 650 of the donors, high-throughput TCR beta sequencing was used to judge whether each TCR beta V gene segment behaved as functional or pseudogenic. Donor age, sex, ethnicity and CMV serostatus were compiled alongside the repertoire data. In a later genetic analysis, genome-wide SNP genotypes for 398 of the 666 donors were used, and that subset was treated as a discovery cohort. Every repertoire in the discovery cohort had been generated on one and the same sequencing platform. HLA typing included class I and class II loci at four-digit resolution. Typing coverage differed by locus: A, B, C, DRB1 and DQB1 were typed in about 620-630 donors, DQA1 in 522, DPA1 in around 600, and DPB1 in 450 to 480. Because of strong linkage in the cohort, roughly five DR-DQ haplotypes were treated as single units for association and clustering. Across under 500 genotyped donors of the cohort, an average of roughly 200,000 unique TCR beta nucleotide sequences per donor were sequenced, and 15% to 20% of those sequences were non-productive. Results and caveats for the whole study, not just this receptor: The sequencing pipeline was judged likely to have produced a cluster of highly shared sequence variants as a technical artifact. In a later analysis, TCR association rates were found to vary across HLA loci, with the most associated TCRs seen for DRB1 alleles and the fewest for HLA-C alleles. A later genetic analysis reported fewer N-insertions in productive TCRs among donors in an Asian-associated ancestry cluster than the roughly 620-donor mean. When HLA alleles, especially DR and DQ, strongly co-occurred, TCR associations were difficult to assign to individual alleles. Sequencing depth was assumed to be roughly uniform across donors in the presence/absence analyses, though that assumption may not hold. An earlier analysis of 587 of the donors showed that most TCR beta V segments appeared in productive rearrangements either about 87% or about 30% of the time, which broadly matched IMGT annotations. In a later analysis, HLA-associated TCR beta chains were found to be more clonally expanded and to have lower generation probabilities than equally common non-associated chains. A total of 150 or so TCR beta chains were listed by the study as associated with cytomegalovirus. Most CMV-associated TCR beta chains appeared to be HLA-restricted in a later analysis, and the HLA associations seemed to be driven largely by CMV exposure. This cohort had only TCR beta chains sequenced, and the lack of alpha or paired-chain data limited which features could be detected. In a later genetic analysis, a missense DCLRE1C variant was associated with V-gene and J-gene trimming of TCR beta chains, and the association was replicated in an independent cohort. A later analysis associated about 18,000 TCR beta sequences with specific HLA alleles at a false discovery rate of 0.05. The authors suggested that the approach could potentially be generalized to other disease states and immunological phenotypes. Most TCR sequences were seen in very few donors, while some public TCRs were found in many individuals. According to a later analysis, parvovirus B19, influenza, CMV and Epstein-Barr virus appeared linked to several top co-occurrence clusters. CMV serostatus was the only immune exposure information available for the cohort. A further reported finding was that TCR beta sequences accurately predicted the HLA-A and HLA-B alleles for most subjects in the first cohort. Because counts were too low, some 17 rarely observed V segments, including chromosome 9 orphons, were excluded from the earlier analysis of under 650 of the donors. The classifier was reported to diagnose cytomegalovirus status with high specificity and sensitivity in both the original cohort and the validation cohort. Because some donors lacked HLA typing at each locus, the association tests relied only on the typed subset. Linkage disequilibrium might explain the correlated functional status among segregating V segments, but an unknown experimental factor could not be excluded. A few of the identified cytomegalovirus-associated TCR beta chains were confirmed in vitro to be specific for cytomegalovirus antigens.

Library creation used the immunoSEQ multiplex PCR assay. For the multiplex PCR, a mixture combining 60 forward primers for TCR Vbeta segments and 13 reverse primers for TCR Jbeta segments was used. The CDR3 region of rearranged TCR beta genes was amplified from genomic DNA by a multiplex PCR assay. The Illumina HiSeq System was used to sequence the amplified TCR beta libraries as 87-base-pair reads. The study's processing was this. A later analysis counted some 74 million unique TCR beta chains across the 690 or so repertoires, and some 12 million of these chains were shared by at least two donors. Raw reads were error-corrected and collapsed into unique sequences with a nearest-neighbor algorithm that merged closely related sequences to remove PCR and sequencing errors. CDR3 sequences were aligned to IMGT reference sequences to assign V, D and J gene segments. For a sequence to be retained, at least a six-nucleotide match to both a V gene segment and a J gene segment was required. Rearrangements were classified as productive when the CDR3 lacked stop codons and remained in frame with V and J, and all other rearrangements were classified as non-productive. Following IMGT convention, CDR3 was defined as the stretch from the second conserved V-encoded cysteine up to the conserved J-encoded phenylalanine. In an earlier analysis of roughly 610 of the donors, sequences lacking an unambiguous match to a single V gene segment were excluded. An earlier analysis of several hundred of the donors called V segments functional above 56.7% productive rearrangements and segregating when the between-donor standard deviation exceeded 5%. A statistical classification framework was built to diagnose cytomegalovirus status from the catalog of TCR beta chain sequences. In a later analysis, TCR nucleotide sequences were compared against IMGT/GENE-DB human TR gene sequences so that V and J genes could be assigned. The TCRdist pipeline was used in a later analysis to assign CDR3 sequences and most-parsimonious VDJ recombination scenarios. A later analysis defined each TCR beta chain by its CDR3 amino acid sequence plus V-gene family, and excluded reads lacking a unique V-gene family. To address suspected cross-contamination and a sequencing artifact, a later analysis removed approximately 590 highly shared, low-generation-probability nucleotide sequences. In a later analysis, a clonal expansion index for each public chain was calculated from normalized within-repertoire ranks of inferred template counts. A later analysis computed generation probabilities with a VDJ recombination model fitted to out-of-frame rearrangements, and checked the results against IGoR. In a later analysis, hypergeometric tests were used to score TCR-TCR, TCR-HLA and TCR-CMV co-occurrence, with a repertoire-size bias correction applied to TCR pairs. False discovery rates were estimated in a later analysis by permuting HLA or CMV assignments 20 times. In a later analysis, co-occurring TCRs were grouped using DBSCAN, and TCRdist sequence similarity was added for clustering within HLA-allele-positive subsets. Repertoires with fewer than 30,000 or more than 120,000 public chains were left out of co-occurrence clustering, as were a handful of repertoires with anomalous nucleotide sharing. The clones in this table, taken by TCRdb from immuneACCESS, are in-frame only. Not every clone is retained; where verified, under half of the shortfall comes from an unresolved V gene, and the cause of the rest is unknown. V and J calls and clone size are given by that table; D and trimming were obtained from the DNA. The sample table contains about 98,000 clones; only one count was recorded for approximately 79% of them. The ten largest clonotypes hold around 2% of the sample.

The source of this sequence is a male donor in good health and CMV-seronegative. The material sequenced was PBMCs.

The CDR3 amino acid sequence is: CASSRSSGGLAGDTQYF. The DNA sequence reads TGTGCCAGCAGCCGCAGTAGTGGGGGACTAGCGGGAGATACGCAGTATTTT. In this chain, TRBV7-2 is recombined with TRBJ2-3; TRBD2 fits 12 bases in the junction. From cysteine to phenylalanine, the CDR3 is 17 amino acids long. The entry retains the CDR3 DNA only, 51 bases that are in frame from base 1. V ends up 5 bases short and J 5 bases short, with an unmatched junction base count of 11. Via the germline V gene, CDR1 is SGHTA and CDR2 FQGNSA.